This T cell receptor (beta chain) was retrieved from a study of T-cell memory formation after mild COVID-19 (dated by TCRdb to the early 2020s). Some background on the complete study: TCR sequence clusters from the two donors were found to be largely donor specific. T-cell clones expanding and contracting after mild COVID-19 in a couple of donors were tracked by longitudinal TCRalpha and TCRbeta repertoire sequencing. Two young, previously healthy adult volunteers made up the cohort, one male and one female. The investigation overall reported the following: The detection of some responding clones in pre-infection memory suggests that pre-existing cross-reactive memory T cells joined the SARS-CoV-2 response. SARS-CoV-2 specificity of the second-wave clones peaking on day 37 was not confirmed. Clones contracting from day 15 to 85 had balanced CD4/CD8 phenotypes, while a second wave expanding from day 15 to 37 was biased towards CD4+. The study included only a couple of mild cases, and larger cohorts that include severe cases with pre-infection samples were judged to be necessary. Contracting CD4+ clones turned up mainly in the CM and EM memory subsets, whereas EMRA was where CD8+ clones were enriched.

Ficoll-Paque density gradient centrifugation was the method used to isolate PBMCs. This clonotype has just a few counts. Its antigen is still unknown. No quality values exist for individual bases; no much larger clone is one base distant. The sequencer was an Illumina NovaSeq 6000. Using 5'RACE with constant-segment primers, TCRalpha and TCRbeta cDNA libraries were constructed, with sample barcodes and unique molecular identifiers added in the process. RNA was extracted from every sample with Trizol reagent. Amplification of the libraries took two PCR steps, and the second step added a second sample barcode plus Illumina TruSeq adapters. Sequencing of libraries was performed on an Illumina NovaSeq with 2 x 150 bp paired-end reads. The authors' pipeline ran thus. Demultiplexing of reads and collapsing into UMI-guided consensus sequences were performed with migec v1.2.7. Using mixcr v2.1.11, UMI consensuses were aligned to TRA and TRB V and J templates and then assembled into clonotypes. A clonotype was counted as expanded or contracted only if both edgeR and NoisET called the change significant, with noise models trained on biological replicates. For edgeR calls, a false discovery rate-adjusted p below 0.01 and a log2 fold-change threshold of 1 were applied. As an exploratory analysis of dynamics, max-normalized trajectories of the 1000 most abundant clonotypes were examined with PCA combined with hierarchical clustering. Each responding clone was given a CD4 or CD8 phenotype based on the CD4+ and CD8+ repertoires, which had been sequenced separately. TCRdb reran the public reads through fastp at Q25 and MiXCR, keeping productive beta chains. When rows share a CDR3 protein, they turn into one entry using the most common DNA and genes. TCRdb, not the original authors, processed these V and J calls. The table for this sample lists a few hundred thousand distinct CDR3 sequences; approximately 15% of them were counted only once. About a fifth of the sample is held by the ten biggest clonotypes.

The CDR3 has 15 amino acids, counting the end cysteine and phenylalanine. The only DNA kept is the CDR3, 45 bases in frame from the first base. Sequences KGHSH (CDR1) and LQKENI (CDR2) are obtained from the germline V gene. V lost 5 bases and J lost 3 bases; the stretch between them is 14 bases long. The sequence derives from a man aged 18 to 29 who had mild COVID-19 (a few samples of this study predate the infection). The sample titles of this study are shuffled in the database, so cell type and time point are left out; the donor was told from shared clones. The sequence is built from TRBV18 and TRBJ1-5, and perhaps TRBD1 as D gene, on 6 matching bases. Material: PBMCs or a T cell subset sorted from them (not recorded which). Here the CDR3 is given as CASSTSQGNNQPQHF. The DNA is TGTGCCAGCTCAACCTCACAGGGAAACAATCAGCCCCAGCATTTT.